The sequence of this T cell receptor (beta chain) was determined in a study of T cell responses to AZD1222 COVID-19 vaccine. Overall study context: Second doses were pooled across both intervals (about 4 or about 12 weeks).

CDR1 is MDHEN, CDR2 SYDVKM, per germline. The CDR3 is 13 residues long. V was cut by 3 bases and J by 3 bases, with 9 bases left in between. General observations from the study: Nearly half of spike-specific TCRs reportedly go after variant regions that carry no mutations. Donors skewed white British and female; clonal diversity was possibly underestimated. Spike-specific TCRs gained breadth and depth after people received two AZD1222 doses.

Note on this clone: The antigen is unknown.

This table comes from immunoSEQ multiplex PCR, and its TCRdb copy is limited to in-frame clones, with some not included. The data contain 120,000 or so clones, around 92% of them singletons. The chain recombines TRBV28 with TRBJ2-7; D is uncertain. This sequence originates from an adult in good health. Sequenced material: peripheral blood, taken on day 0 of AZD1222 vaccination. CDR3 DNA sequence: TGTGCCAGCAGTTTGGGCATAGACTACGAGCAGTACTTC. It encodes CASSLGIDYEQYF.